A single sample is the source of the 30 T cell receptor beta chains below, sequenced in a study of cytomegalovirus exposure and HLA in healthy donors. The PCR had 60 Vbeta and 13 Jbeta primers. Only in-frame clones appear in the TCRdb table, and some are missing; sequencing was by immunoSEQ multiplex PCR. The sample has about 160,000 clones, over 75% seen once. What was sequenced was PBMCs. The receptors here all came from a woman between 45 and 60 years old in good health and CMV-seropositive.

This clone appeared a single time. V usage is TRBV13 and J usage is TRBJ1-1, with a weak D call TRBD1 (5 bases). The V gene lost 4 bases and the J gene lost 8 bases, with 11 bases spanning the gap. The germline V gene encodes CDR1 PRHDT and CDR2 FYEKMQ (reference sequence). The CDR3 totals 12 residues. CDR3 bases: TGTGCCAGCAGCTCGACCTGGGGCGAAGCTTTCTTT. Residues: CASSSTWGEAFF.

The chain uses TRBV14 and TRBJ2-3; D is possibly TRBD1 (5 bases). V shed 1 base and J shed 3 bases, with 20 bases lying between them. Germline V gene data show CDR1 as SGHDN and CDR2 as FVKESK. The length of the CDR3 is 18 residues. CDR3 in amino acids: CASSQGPDSPRWTDTQYF. DNA for the CDR3: TGTGCCAGCAGCCAAGGGCCAGACAGTCCGAGATGGACAGATACGCAGTATTTT.

The J gene is TRBJ2-1, the V gene TRBV5-1, with a weak D call TRBD2 (6 bases). This CDR3 region has 15 residues. Trimming cost V 0 bases and J 0 bases, with 7 bases left between them. Germline CDR1 and CDR2: SGHRS and YFSETQ. CDR3 protein: CASSLVEGSYNEQFF. The CDR3 DNA is TGCGCCAGCAGCTTGGTGGAGGGCTCCTACAATGAGCAGTTCTTC.

This chain links TRBV5-6 with TRBJ2-2; TRBD2 aligns across 8 bases. There are 16 residues in the CDR3. The germline CDR1 and CDR2 sequences are SGHDT and YYEEEE. The junction had 11 bases not matched to a gene; V was cut back by 4 bases and J by 6 bases. CDR3 amino acids: CASSPRAGGVAGELFF. In DNA form, the CDR3 reads TGTGCCAGCAGCCCCCGGGCGGGGGGCGTTGCCGGGGAGCTGTTTTTT.

The CDR3 sequence: CASRYLDWRTEAFF. CDR3 bases: TGTGCCAGTAGATATCTAGATTGGCGGACTGAAGCTTTCTTT. The V call is TRBV19, the J call TRBJ1-1; D gene uncertain. This CDR3 comprises 14 residues. V was clipped by 6 bases and J by 5 bases, with 16 bases between them. Per the germline V gene, CDR1 is LNHDA and CDR2 is SQIVND (reference sequence).

The rearrangement joins TRBV5-1 to TRBJ2-7; 7 positions match TRBD1. Trimming cost V 4 bases and J 3 bases; bases outside gene matches: 7. Germline CDR1 is SGHRS and CDR2 is YFSETQ. The CDR3 totals 14 residues. Here the CDR3 reads CASSPWDRVYEQYF. CDR3 DNA: TGCGCCAGCAGCCCATGGGACAGAGTCTACGAGCAGTACTTC.

The chain uses TRBV30 and TRBJ2-5; a possible D gene is TRBD1 (6 bases). Trimming removed 2 bases at V and 9 bases at J, with 16 bases between. The CDR3 totals 13 residues. The germline V gene encodes CDR1 GTSNPN and CDR2 SVGIG (reference sequence). The CDR3 DNA reads TGTGCCTGGAGTCCCGGGACAACGACGGCCCAGTACTTC. It yields the protein CAWSPGTTTAQYF.

This clone turned up a few times. CDR3 residues: CASSQATGQGRYEQYF. CDR3 coding DNA: TGCGCCAGCAGCCAAGCAACCGGACAGGGGCGATACGAGCAGTACTTC. This chain links TRBV4-1 with TRBJ2-7, with 9 bases fitting TRBD1. The V segment lost 1 base and the J segment 4 bases; nucleotides outside the gene matches: 8. CDR3 length: 16 amino acids. Looked up from germline, CDR1 is MGHRA and CDR2 is YSYEKL.

The genes are TRBV12-1 and TRBJ2-7; TRBD1 reflects the table's D call only, with no check against the DNA. TRBV12-1 is classified as a pseudogene. This CDR3 contains 17 residues. The CDR3 loop is CASIMRSGGKKSYEQYF. DNA for the CDR3: TGTGCCAGCATCATGAGGTCAGGGGGCAAGAAGTCCTACGAGCAGTACTTC.

The V call is TRBV30, the J call TRBJ1-5; D gene ambiguous. CDR1 and CDR2 from the germline V gene are GTSNPN and SVGIG (reference sequence). The CDR3 runs 13 residues. Trimming took off 0 bases at V and 6 bases at J, with 9 bases between the two ends. CDR3 nucleotides: TGTGCCTGGAGTGTAAGGGCGGGTCAGCCCCAGCATTTT. It yields the protein CAWSVRAGQPQHF.

This rearrangement joins TRBV5-1 to TRBJ2-3; 9 nucleotides align to TRBD2. There are 18 residues in the CDR3. Germline V gives CDR1 SGHRS, CDR2 YFSETQ. V was pared by 3 bases and J by 4 bases, with 15 bases of the junction left unmatched. The CDR3 coding sequence is TGCGCCAGCAGCTCCCTCCCCCCCGCGGGGGGGCCCCCAGATACGCAGTATTTT. This encodes CASSSLPPAGGPPDTQYF.

Only a few counts were recorded for this clone. The V gene is TRBV9, the J gene TRBJ2-3; D might be TRBD1 (6 bases). The CDR3 extends over 13 amino acids. CDR1 SGDLS and CDR2 YYNGEE come from the germline V gene. V lost 3 bases and J lost 1, with 6 bases in between. The CDR3 here is CASSAGGTDTQYF. DNA for the CDR3: TGTGCCAGCAGCGCAGGGGGCACAGATACGCAGTATTTT.

This chain uses TRBV6-5 with TRBJ1-2; a possible D gene is TRBD1 (5 bases). With 8 bases removed from V and 3 bases from J, the gap between germline ends came to 16 bases. The germline gives CDR1 MNHEY, CDR2 SVGAGI. The CDR3 covers 14 residues. CDR3 in DNA: TGTGCCAGCGCAGGGAGGGTTACAGACTATGGCTACACCTTC. This sequence encodes CASAGRVTDYGYTF.

The chain links TRBV25-1 to TRBJ2-3, with TRBD2 matching over 7 bases. V shed 3 bases and J 2 bases; nucleotides not matched to a gene: 14. There are 18 residues in the CDR3. Germline CDR1 reads MGHDK; CDR2 reads SYGVNS. The DNA of the CDR3 is TGTGCCAGCAGTGATGGGTGGGAGGGCCCAAGGTACACAGATACGCAGTATTTT. It codes for CASSDGWEGPRYTDTQYF.

The chain combines TRBV7-3 with TRBJ1-1; D remains unclear. CDR1 is SGHTA and CDR2 is FQGTGA in the germline V gene. V lost 5 bases, J lost 0 bases, and 10 bases lay in between. The CDR3 runs to 14 residues. As DNA, the CDR3 is TGTGCCAGCAGCCCCGCGGGAGTGAACACTGAAGCTTTCTTT. Translated: CASSPAGVNTEAFF. The whole variable domain, remainder taken from reference TRBV7-3 and TRBJ1-1, is GAGVSQTPSNKVTEKGKYVELRCDPISGHTALYWYRQSLGQGPEFLIYFQGTGAADDSGLPNDRFFAVRPEGSVSTLKIQRTERGDSAVYLCASSPAGVNTEAFFGQGTRLTVV.

V usage is TRBV29-1 and J usage is TRBJ2-1, with D tentatively TRBD1 (5 bases). V shed 0 bases and J shed 6 bases, with 9 bases lying between them. The CDR3 length is 13 residues. Germline CDR1 and CDR2: SQVTM and ANQGSEA. As DNA, the CDR3 is TGCAGCGTTGAAGAGCATAGGGGCAATGAGCAGTTCTTC. Protein sequence: CSVEEHRGNEQFF.

The J gene is TRBJ2-1, the V gene TRBV5-1; TRBD2 might be the D (6 bases). V lost 9 bases, J lost 1 base, and 17 bases lay in between. Germline assignment: CDR1 SGHRS and CDR2 YFSETQ. The CDR3 runs to 15 residues. CDR3 bases: TGCGCCACCCCGACGAGGCGGGAATCCTACAATGAGCAGTTCTTC. Its protein product is CATPTRRESYNEQFF.

The chain uses TRBV11-2 and TRBJ2-7; 7 positions match TRBD2. Germline V lookup: CDR1 SGHAT, CDR2 FQNNGV. This CDR3 is built from 14 residues. V shed 5 bases and J 3 bases; nucleotides not matched to a gene: 7. The CDR3 loop reads CASSPLERGYEQYF. The CDR3 nucleotides are TGTGCCAGCAGCCCTCTCGAGCGGGGCTACGAGCAGTACTTC.

In regard to this clone: At one end, the junction sequence differs from germline, possibly due to a read error. This chain joins TRBV29-1 and TRBJ1-1; D unresolved. The CDR3 is 18 residues long. Germline V gene sequence: CDR1 SQVTM, CDR2 ANQGSEA. The CDR3 bases are TGCAGCGTTGAAGATCGCGGCGGAGGGCGTGTTTCAAACATTGAAGCTTTCTTT. Translating it yields CSVEDRGGGRVSNIEAFF.

This chain uses TRBV10-1 with TRBJ1-2, with D unresolved. The CDR3 has 14 amino acids. Germline V gene data show CDR1 as WNHNN and CDR2 as SYGVQD (reference sequence). V lost 6 bases and J 1 base, leaving 12 bases between the germline ends. The CDR3 is CASSPCPVNYGYTF. The CDR3, as DNA: TGCGCCAGCAGCCCCTGTCCCGTTAACTATGGCTACACCTTC.

The CDR3 DNA reads as TGTGCCAGCGAGGACAGGGCTGTCACCGGGGAGCTGTTTTTT. This codes for CASEDRAVTGELFF. The chain combines TRBV6-5 with TRBJ2-2; 8 bases fit TRBD1. The germline V gene encodes CDR1 MNHEY and CDR2 SVGAGI. After removal of 8 bases from V and 4 bases from J, the junction contained 6 bases not matched to a gene. CDR3 length: 14 residues.

This chain uses TRBV28 with TRBJ2-7; the match to TRBD1 covers 7 bases. Looked up from germline, CDR1 is MDHEN and CDR2 is SYDVKM. V lost 3 bases, J lost 2 bases, and 1 base stayed unmatched. The CDR3 totals 13 residues. In DNA, the CDR3 is TGTGCCAGCAGTTTGACAGGGACCTACGAGCAGTACTTC. Translation gives CASSLTGTYEQYF.

The V call is TRBV4-1, the J call TRBJ1-2; tentative D call: TRBD1 (6 bases). The CDR3 is 14 residues long. Between the trimmed V and J ends, which lost 0 bases and 4 bases, there was a span of 9 bases. CDR1 MGHRA and CDR2 YSYEKL come from the germline V gene. CDR3 nucleotide sequence: TGCGCCAGCAGCCAAGACACAGGGATCTATGGCTACACCTTC. The encoded protein is CASSQDTGIYGYTF.

The CDR3 sequence is CASSLEKREKLFF. The CDR3 DNA reads as TGCGCCAGCAGCCTAGAGAAACGGGAAAAACTGTTTTTT. V gene TRBV4-3 combines with J gene TRBJ1-4, with D unclear. This CDR3 spans 13 amino acids. CDR1 is LGHNA, CDR2 YSLEER, per germline. Deletions cut 4 bases from V and 8 bases from J, with 11 bases between.

The chain recombines TRBV2 with TRBJ1-1; 9 bases align to TRBD1. Trimming at V came to 7 bases and at J to 1 base, leaving 7 bases not matched to a gene. The CDR3 runs 15 residues. Looked up from germline, CDR1 is SNHLY and CDR2 is FYNNEI. The CDR3 region is CASISTGGPNTEAFF. In nucleotides, the CDR3 is TGTGCCAGCATCAGCACAGGGGGCCCGAACACTGAAGCTTTCTTT.

The chain joins TRBV28 to TRBJ1-3, with a tentative D call TRBD1 (6 bases). The CDR3 runs 15 residues. Germline CDR1 MDHEN, CDR2 SYDVKM. The V end lost 6 bases, the J end lost 0 bases, and 12 bases lay between the germline ends. The CDR3 DNA follows: TGTGCCAGCAGACAGGGAGACTCCTCTGGAAACACCATATATTTT. It specifies CASRQGDSSGNTIYF. The variable domain in full, with the rest retrieved from reference TRBV28 and TRBJ1-3, is DVKVTQSSRYLVKRTGEKVFLECVQDMDHENMFWYRQDPGLGLRLIYFSYDVKMKEKGDIPEGYSVSREKKERFSLILESASTNQTSMYLCASRQGDSSGNTIYFGEGSWLTVV.

Here the CDR3 DNA reads TGTGCCAGCAGTGGGACTAGCGGGAGGAGAGAGACCCAGTACTTC. Protein sequence: CASSGTSGRRETQYF. The chain couples TRBV6-1 to TRBJ2-5; 14 bases agree with TRBD2. Germline V CDR1 and CDR2: MNHNS, SASEGT. The J segment lost 4 bases and the V segment lost 4 bases, leaving 2 bases of the junction unmatched. The CDR3 sequence is 15 residues long.

The gene calls are TRBV28 and TRBJ1-2, with a weak D call TRBD1 (5 bases). Germline V gene lookup returns CDR1 MDHEN and CDR2 SYDVKM. This CDR3 is built from 14 residues. V was clipped by 6 bases and J by 4 bases, with 15 bases between them. The CDR3 loop is CASRPGGGLYGYTF. CDR3 coding DNA: TGTGCCAGCAGACCGGGGGGAGGGCTCTATGGCTACACCTTC.

This chain joins TRBV2 and TRBJ1-2, with no clear D. Trimming stripped 1 base from V and 8 bases from J, with 8 bases between. The germline CDR1 and CDR2 sequences are SNHLY and FYNNEI. The CDR3 loop spans 12 amino acids. CDR3 amino acids: CASSEVVGGYTF. The CDR3 bases are TGTGCCAGCAGTGAAGTGGTGGGCGGCTACACCTTC. Variable domain in full (rest from reference TRBV2 and TRBJ1-2): EPEVTQTPSHQVTQMGQEVILRCVPISNHLYFYWYRQILGQKVEFLVSFYNNEISEKSEIFDDQFSVERPDGSNFTLKIRSTKLEDSAMYFCASSEVVGGYTFGSGTRLTVV.

The chain uses TRBV27 and TRBJ2-7; D is unclear. The length of the CDR3 is 13 residues. Germline V gives CDR1 MNHEY, CDR2 SMNVEV (reference sequence). Trimming removed 0 bases from V and 5 bases from J, with 8 bases in between. CDR3 nucleotide sequence: TGTGCCAGCAGTTTATCTAGCATCGACGAGCAGTACTTC. This encodes CASSLSSIDEQYF.